This passage covers 29 T cell receptor beta chains from one sample sequenced in a study of T cells after yellow fever vaccination. TCRdb recomputed calls from the 5' RACE reads with MiXCR, one row per CDR3 protein. The repertoire consists of around 530,000 distinct CDR3 sequences, with about a sixth occurring once and the leading ten covering roughly a sixth. Sequencing was performed on PBMCs, taken about 5 days after the first yellow fever vaccination. These TCRs come from a man between 18 and 29 years old who received the YFV17D yellow fever vaccine.

The chain has TRBV6-6 and TRBJ2-3; D is unresolved. V shed 10 bases and J shed 0 bases, with 8 bases lying between them. The length of the CDR3 is 12 residues. Looked up from germline, CDR1 is MNHNY and CDR2 is SVGAGI (reference sequence). The CDR3 DNA reads TGTGCCACCGAGGACAGCACAGATACGCAGTATTTT. Its protein product is CATEDSTDTQYF.

CDR3 region: CAGGTTNYGYTF. CDR3 bases: TGTGCCGGAGGGACGACTAACTATGGCTACACCTTC. This chain links TRBV6-5 with TRBJ1-2, with D maybe TRBD1 (5 bases). This CDR3 contains 12 residues. In germline, CDR1 is MNHEY, CDR2 SVGAGI. With 11 bases removed from V and 0 bases from J, the gap between germline ends came to 10 bases.

This clonotype was counted only a few times. The genes are TRBV4-2 and TRBJ2-3; D gene ambiguous. The CDR3 contains 14 residues. Germline assignment: CDR1 LGHNA and CDR2 YNFKEQ. V lost 0 bases and J lost 3, with 7 bases in between. The CDR3 spells CASSQEGQTDTQYF. The CDR3 region has the DNA TGTGCCAGCAGCCAAGAAGGCCAAACAGATACGCAGTATTTT.

The rearrangement joins TRBV5-1 to TRBJ1-4; D might be TRBD1 (6 bases). The germline gives CDR1 SGHRS, CDR2 YFSETQ. Trimming stripped 4 bases from V and 1 base from J, with 11 bases between. The CDR3 runs to 15 residues. The CDR3 DNA is TGCGCCAGCAGCCCATACAGGGTAACTAATGAAAAACTGTTTTTT. It encodes CASSPYRVTNEKLFF. Based on the CDR3 plus reference TRBV5-1 and TRBJ1-4, the full variable domain is KAGVTQTPRYLIKTRGQQVTLSCSPISGHRSVSWYQQTPGQGLQFLFEYFSETQRNKGNFPGRFSGRQFSNSRSEMNVSTLELGDSALYLCASSPYRVTNEKLFFGSGTQLSVL.

This clonotype showed up just a few times. The CDR3 bases are TGTGCCAGCAGCGGGGGGACAGGGGGCTACGAGCAGTACGTC. Translation gives CASSGGTGGYEQYV. The V and J genes are TRBV7-2 and TRBJ2-7, with 11 nucleotides matching TRBD1. Germline assignment: CDR1 SGHTA and CDR2 FQGNSA. The CDR3 is made up of 14 amino acids. V gave up 5 bases and J gave up 3 bases; unmatched junction bases: 3.

The sample holds a few counts of this clonotype. The rearrangement links TRBV3-1 to TRBJ1-1, with 7 bases identical to TRBD1. This CDR3 contains 14 residues. The V and J ends lost 1 base and 1 base, in that order; junction bases with no gene match: 0. Germline V gene sequence: CDR1 LGHDT, CDR2 YNNKEL (reference sequence). The CDR3 here is CASSQGDRNTEAFF. The CDR3 coding sequence is TGTGCCAGCAGCCAAGGGGACAGGAACACTGAAGCTTTCTTT.

This clonotype was counted between two and nine times. This chain uses TRBV29-1 with TRBJ1-2; tentatively, D is TRBD1 (5 bases). Germline CDR1 is SQVTM and CDR2 is ANQGSEA. V lost 3 bases and J lost 1, with 15 bases in between. The CDR3 runs to 15 residues. As DNA, the CDR3 is TGCAGCGTTGATGGGGACGTCGAGAGTAACTATGGCTACACCTTC. This encodes CSVDGDVESNYGYTF.

V gene TRBV20-1 combines with J gene TRBJ1-5; D is undetermined. Deletions cut 3 bases from V and 2 bases from J, with 8 bases between. The germline V gene has CDR1 DFQATT and CDR2 SNEGSKA (reference sequence). This CDR3 is 13 amino acids long. CDR3 bases: TGCAGTGCTAGCAATTCACGCAATCAGCCCCAGCATTTT. Amino acids: CSASNSRNQPQHF.

This clonotype appeared a few times. The V and J genes are TRBV20-1 and TRBJ2-7, with 9 bases lining up with TRBD2. Unmatched junction bases numbered 7, after V lost 7 bases and J lost 3 bases. CDR1 and CDR2 from the germline V gene are DFQATT and SNEGSKA (reference sequence). The CDR3 runs to 13 residues. The chain's CDR3 is CSVPGTSLYEQYF. DNA of the CDR3: TGCAGTGTTCCAGGGACTAGCCTCTACGAGCAGTACTTC.

This clonotype was picked up a small number of times. The rearrangement links TRBV7-9 to TRBJ1-1; D unclear. V was clipped by 6 bases and J by 1 base, with 6 bases between them. The CDR3 has 12 residues. Germline V gene lookup returns CDR1 SEHNR and CDR2 FQNEAQ (reference sequence). CDR3 in amino acids: CASRWGNTEAFF. The CDR3 coding sequence is TGTGCCAGCAGGTGGGGGAACACTGAAGCTTTCTTT.

The chain uses TRBV18 and TRBJ1-4; tentative D call: TRBD1 (6 bases). The CDR3 sequence is 17 residues long. The V and J ends lost 1 base and 4 bases respectively, with 16 bases between them. In germline, CDR1 is KGHSH, CDR2 LQKENI. CDR3 amino acids: CASSPRQARGGNEKLFF. In nucleotides, the CDR3 is TGTGCCAGCTCACCACGGCAGGCCCGAGGGGGTAATGAAAAACTGTTTTTT.

The chain employs TRBV4-1 and TRBJ1-2; 7 nucleotides line up with TRBD1. The CDR3 consists of 16 residues. Looked up from germline, CDR1 is MGHRA and CDR2 is YSYEKL. The V gene end was trimmed by 0 bases and the J gene end by 2 bases; junction bases not matched to a gene: 6. CDR3 loop: CASSQDGGQTNYGYTF. The CDR3 DNA follows: TGCGCCAGCAGCCAAGATGGGGGACAGACGAACTATGGCTACACCTTC.

The chain links TRBV5-1 to TRBJ2-7; TRBD1 matches at 9 bases. From germline, CDR1 is SGHRS and CDR2 YFSETQ. The CDR3 is 15 residues long. V shed 0 bases, J shed 7 bases, and the junction held 8 bases outside the gene matches. CDR3 amino acids: CASSLVPGQGEEQYF. CDR3 nucleotide sequence: TGCGCCAGCAGCTTGGTTCCGGGACAGGGTGAGGAGCAGTACTTC.

The rearrangement joins TRBV9 to TRBJ2-5; 14 nucleotides agree with TRBD2. CDR3 length: 19 amino acids. Germline CDR1 is SGDLS and CDR2 is YYNGEE. The V segment lost 0 bases and the J segment 2 bases; nucleotides outside the gene matches: 9. CDR3 sequence reads: CASSVAPRRTSGGQETQYF. The CDR3, as DNA: TGTGCCAGCAGCGTAGCACCAAGGAGGACTAGCGGGGGGCAAGAGACCCAGTACTTC.

The V and J genes are TRBV7-7 and TRBJ2-1; 8 bases are shared with TRBD2. Losses at the gene ends were 3 bases for V and 4 bases for J; bases not matched to a gene: 8. In germline, CDR1 is SSHAT, CDR2 FNYEAQ (reference sequence). There are 16 residues in the CDR3. The CDR3 coding sequence is TGTGCCAGCAGCTTGACACTGCGGGGGGAATACAATGAGCAGTTCTTC. Amino acids: CASSLTLRGEYNEQFF.

The chain carries TRBV7-2 and TRBJ1-6; possible D gene TRBD1, 5 bases. Germline assignment: CDR1 SGHTA and CDR2 FQGNSA. The CDR3 length is 14 residues. The V end was cut by 4 bases, the J end by 6 bases, with 10 bases between. The CDR3 is CASSSQGGNSPLHF. In DNA, the CDR3 is TGTGCCAGCAGCTCCCAGGGTGGTAATTCACCCCTCCACTTT. Filled out from reference TRBV7-2 and TRBJ1-6, the complete variable domain reads GAGVSQSPSNKVTEKGKDVELRCDPISGHTALYWYRQSLGQGLEFLIYFQGNSAPDKSGLPSDRFSAERTGGSVSTLTIQRTQQEDSAVYLCASSSQGGNSPLHFGNGTRLTVT.

The chain couples TRBV7-2 to TRBJ1-5; D gene ambiguous. Germline CDR1 reads SGHTA; CDR2 reads FQGNSA. The V end was cut by 3 bases, the J end by 7 bases, with 10 bases between. This CDR3 is built from 13 residues. CDR3 loop: CASSFSPRQPQHF. DNA for the CDR3: TGTGCCAGCAGCTTTTCCCCTAGGCAGCCCCAGCATTTT.

There are a few counts of this clonotype. The rearrangement uses TRBV5-1 and TRBJ1-2, with TRBD1 as a possible D gene (5 bases). Germline CDR1 and CDR2: SGHRS and YFSETQ. The CDR3 runs to 14 residues. Trimming shortened V by 4 bases and J by 1 base, and 11 bases separated the two germline ends. Here the CDR3 DNA reads TGCGCCAGCAGCGGAGGGGCGGTTAACTATGGCTACACCTTC. It specifies CASSGGAVNYGYTF.

This chain uses TRBV20-1 with TRBJ1-6; D is uncertain. The CDR3 consists of 11 residues. CDR1 is DFQATT, CDR2 SNEGSKA, per germline (reference sequence). The V gene lost 3 bases and the J gene lost 12 bases, with 9 bases spanning the gap. CDR3 DNA: TGCAGTGCTAGTGGACCCCTACCCCTCCACTTT. Translating gives CSASGPLPLHF.

The rearrangement joins TRBV19 to TRBJ2-3, with TRBD2 as a possible D gene (6 bases). V gave up 5 bases and J gave up 0 bases, with 12 bases separating them. This CDR3 region has 15 residues. Germline V CDR1 and CDR2: LNHDA, SQIVND (reference sequence). CDR3 sequence reads: CASSSPSDSTDTQYF. CDR3 DNA: TGTGCCAGTAGTTCCCCTAGCGACAGCACAGATACGCAGTATTTT.

This sequence joins TRBV6-5 and TRBJ2-3; 14 nucleotides align to TRBD2. The CDR3 spans 19 residues. V lost 0 bases to trimming and J lost 0 bases; unmatched junction nucleotides: 5. Germline lookup yields CDR1 MNHEY and CDR2 SVGAGI. CDR3 loop: CASSYSTSGGASSTDTQYF. In DNA form, the CDR3 reads TGTGCCAGCAGTTACTCGACTAGCGGGGGGGCCTCGAGCACAGATACGCAGTATTTT.

This clonotype was seen a few times. The rearrangement links TRBV29-1 to TRBJ1-1; D unresolved. The germline V and J ends were trimmed by 5 bases and 4 bases, with 14 bases remaining between them. Germline V gives CDR1 SQVTM, CDR2 ANQGSEA. This CDR3 contains 13 residues. CDR3 DNA: TGCAGCGTTACACGTCCAGGAGGCACTGAAGCTTTCTTT. Translation gives CSVTRPGGTEAFF.

This clonotype was counted only a few times. V is TRBV6-1 and J is TRBJ2-1; D may be TRBD2 (7 bases). Germline assignment: CDR1 MNHNS and CDR2 SASEGT. This CDR3 comprises 15 residues. The V end lost 6 bases, the J end lost 8 bases, and 20 bases lay between the germline ends. The CDR3 here is CASSSNPGGGDEQFF. The CDR3 bases are TGTGCCAGCAGCTCTAACCCTGGGGGGGGCGATGAGCAGTTCTTC.

In this sample, this clonotype turned up a few times. The chain carries TRBV12-3 or TRBV12-4 and TRBJ1-1; D possibly corresponds to TRBD1 (6 bases). Trimming stripped 6 bases from V and 6 bases from J, with 17 bases between. This CDR3 spans 14 amino acids. This chain's CDR3 is CASSPRRGVAEAFF. As DNA, the CDR3 is TGTGCCAGCAGCCCCCGCAGGGGTGTCGCTGAAGCTTTCTTT.

The rearrangement uses TRBV5-1 and TRBJ2-2, with D possibly called TRBD1 or TRBD2 (5 bases each). CDR3 size: 15 residues. CDR1 SGHRS and CDR2 YFSETQ come from the germline V gene. Between the trimmed V and J ends, which lost 7 bases and 3 bases, there was a span of 16 bases. The CDR3 DNA reads TGCGCCAGCGGACTCGGCCAGGGATACACCGGGGAGCTGTTTTTT. It yields the protein CASGLGQGYTGELFF.

This clonotype has more than one count but fewer than ten. V gene TRBV7-8 combines with J gene TRBJ2-3; TRBD2 matches at 13 bases. V was pared by 4 bases and J by 6 bases, with 7 bases of the junction left unmatched. The germline gives CDR1 SGHVS, CDR2 FQNEAQ. This CDR3 contains 16 residues. The CDR3 nucleotides read TGTGCCAGCAGCTCTAGAGGACTAGCGGGGGTTGATACGCAGTATTTT. It translates to CASSSRGLAGVDTQYF.

This clonotype turned up a few times. This sequence joins TRBV6-1 and TRBJ2-4; D is possibly TRBD1 (6 bases). The CDR3 runs to 14 residues. Germline values: CDR1 MNHNS, CDR2 SASEGT. The germline V and J ends were trimmed by 8 bases and 6 bases, with 17 bases remaining between them. CDR3 loop: CASGKQGSGNIQYF. CDR3 DNA: TGTGCCAGCGGAAAACAGGGAAGTGGAAACATTCAGTACTTC.

This chain links TRBV4-1 with TRBJ2-1, with 15 bases fitting TRBD2. In germline, CDR1 is MGHRA, CDR2 YSYEKL. The length of the CDR3 is 21 residues. V gave up 3 bases and J gave up 0 bases; unmatched junction bases: 12. The CDR3 DNA is TGCGCCAGCAGCCAGGCCGCCGGACTAGCGGGGGGGAGAAGCTCCTACAATGAGCAGTTCTTC. This gives the protein CASSQAAGLAGGRSSYNEQFF.

The rearrangement links TRBV6-4 to TRBJ2-1; D tentatively reads TRBD1 or TRBD2 (7 bases each). The CDR3 contains 13 residues. CDR1 and CDR2 (germline): MRHNA, SNTAGT. Trimming cost V 4 bases and J 7 bases, with 11 bases left between them. CDR3 nucleotides: TGTGCCAGCAGTGTCCAGGGGGGGAATGAGCAGTTCTTC. As protein: CASSVQGGNEQFF.